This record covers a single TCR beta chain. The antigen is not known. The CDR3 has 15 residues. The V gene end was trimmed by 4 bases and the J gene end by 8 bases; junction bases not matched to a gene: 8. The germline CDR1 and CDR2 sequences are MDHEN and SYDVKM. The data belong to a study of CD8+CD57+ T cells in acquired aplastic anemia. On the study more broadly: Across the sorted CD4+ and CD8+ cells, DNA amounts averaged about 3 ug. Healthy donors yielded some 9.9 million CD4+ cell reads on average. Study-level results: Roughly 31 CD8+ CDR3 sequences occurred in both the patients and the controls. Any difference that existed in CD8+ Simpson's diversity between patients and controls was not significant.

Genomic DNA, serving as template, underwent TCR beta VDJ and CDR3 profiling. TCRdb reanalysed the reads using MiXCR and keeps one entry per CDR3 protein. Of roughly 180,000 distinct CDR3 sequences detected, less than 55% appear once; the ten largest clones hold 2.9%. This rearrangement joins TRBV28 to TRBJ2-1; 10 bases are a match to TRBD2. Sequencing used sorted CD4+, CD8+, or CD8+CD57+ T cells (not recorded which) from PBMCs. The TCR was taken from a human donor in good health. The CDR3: CASSSPAGGEDEQFF. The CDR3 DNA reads TGTGCCAGCAGTTCACCAGCGGGAGGGGAAGATGAGCAGTTCTTC.